This TCR beta chain originates from a study of cytomegalovirus exposure and HLA in healthy donors. When sampled, the donors appeared nominally healthy, though they likely had unrecorded immune exposures. General observations from the study: Earlier analysis looked at TCR beta V segments, and most were productive about 87% or about 30% of the time.

Researchers ran the PCR with 60 Vbeta and 13 Jbeta primers. Only in-frame clones appear in the TCRdb table, and some are missing; sequencing was by immunoSEQ multiplex PCR. The data contain roughly 120,000 clones, roughly 63% of them singletons. Germline-derived CDR1 and CDR2 are LGHNA and YNFKEQ. The CDR3 extends over 15 amino acids. V dropped 0 bases and J dropped 9 bases, with 14 bases sitting between them. Remarks on this clone: Its antigen is as yet unknown.

This receptor was identified in a man aged 30 to 39 in good health and CMV-seropositive. Sequencing was performed on PBMCs. This chain connects TRBV4-2 to TRBJ1-4; D is possibly TRBD1 (5 bases). The CDR3, as DNA: TGTGCCAGCAGCCAAGAGACGGGGGTAAGGAAAAAACTGTTTTTT. Translated, it gives CASSQETGVRKKLFF.